This T cell receptor (beta chain) appears in the sequencing data of a study of PD-1 blockade in classical Hodgkin lymphoma. Regarding the study as a whole: Causes of the repertoire differences remain undefined, possibly disease activity or prior therapy. Complete responders matched newly diagnosed patients in baseline diversity.

Assay used: immunoSEQ multiplex PCR; TCRdb lists only in-frame clones, some missing. The table records some 10,000 clones, roughly 84% of them present only once. The time point here: cycle 4 day 1 (C4D1), after 5 to 7 weeks of nivolumab. Every patient experienced relapse after autologous stem cell transplantation, and brentuximab vedotin exposure varied. With magnetic negative selection, CD4+ T cells were purified from PBMCs that had been thawed. In regard to this clone: What it binds is unknown.

With V trimmed by 5 bases and J by 0 bases, 10 bases remained unmatched. The CDR3 contains 18 residues. Germline V gene lookup returns CDR1 KGHSH and CDR2 LQKENI. This chain uses TRBV18 with TRBJ2-6; TRBD1 matches 7 bases. The sample consisted of CD4+ T cells from blood, taken before the fourth cycle of nivolumab. This receptor was taken from a human donor with classical Hodgkin lymphoma. The CDR3 protein is CASSDRVVPSSGANVLTF. The DNA for the CDR3 is TGTGCCAGCTCAGACAGGGTGGTCCCTAGCTCTGGGGCCAACGTCCTGACTTTC.